The clone carrying this TCR beta chain has only one observation. A much larger clone lies a single base off, so this may be a read error. This entry belongs to a study of molecular identifiers for immune sequencing clone quantification. A single record per CDR3 protein comes from TCRdb applying MiXCR to the PCR reads. The sample records about 640,000 distinct CDR3 sequences, 15% to 20% being singletons. V shed 5 bases and J shed 1 base, with 17 bases lying between them. Germline CDR1 LNHNV, CDR2 YYDKDF (reference sequence). The CDR3 spans 16 residues. The sample was naive CD8+ T cells from blood, with Jurkat cell RNA spiked in. Subset denoted: FACS-sorted CD8+CD4-CCR7+CD45RA+ naive T cells. This clonotype was sampled from a human donor in good health. Some libraries in this study had Jurkat cell RNA spiked in. The V call is TRBV15, the J call TRBJ1-1, with D possibly TRBD1 on 5 matching bases. The CDR3 loop is CATSGSPGRPNTEAFF. The CDR3 nucleotides are TGTGCCACCAGCGGATCCCCGGGACGCCCGAACACTGAAGCTTTCTTT.